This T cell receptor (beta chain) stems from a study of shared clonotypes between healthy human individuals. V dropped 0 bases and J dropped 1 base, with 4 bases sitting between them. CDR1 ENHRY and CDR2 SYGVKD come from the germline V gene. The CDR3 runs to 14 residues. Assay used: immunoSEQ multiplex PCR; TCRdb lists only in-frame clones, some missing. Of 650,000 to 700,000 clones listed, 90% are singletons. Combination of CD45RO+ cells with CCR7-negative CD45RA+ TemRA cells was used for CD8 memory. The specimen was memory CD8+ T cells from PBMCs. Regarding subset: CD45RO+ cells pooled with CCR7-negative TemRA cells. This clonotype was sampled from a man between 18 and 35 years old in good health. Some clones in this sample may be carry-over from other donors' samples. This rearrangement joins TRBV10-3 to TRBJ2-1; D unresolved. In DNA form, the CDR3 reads TGTGCCATCAGTGAGTCAGGGTCCTACAATGAGCAGTTCTTC. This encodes CAISESGSYNEQFF.